What follows describes a single T cell receptor (beta chain). Autologous stem cell transplantation was followed by relapse in every patient, and brentuximab vedotin exposure varied. The CDR3 sequence is 17 residues long. Unmatched junction bases numbered 6, after V lost 2 bases and J lost 4 bases. Germline CDR1 and CDR2: SGHDT and YYEEEE. This sample was taken from a study of PD-1 blockade in classical Hodgkin lymphoma. Assay used: immunoSEQ multiplex PCR; TCRdb lists only in-frame clones, some missing. The sample holds about 98,000 clones, just under 95% seen once. V is TRBV5-6 and J is TRBJ2-1, with TRBD2 identical over 13 bases. This TCR was recovered from a human donor with classical Hodgkin lymphoma. The specimen comprised peripheral blood mononuclear cells (PBMCs), sampled at baseline. CDR3 region: CASSFGTSGMRYNEQFF. The CDR3 DNA follows: TGTGCCAGCAGCTTTGGGACTAGCGGGATGCGGTACAATGAGCAGTTCTTC.